These 17 T cell receptor beta chains share one sample of origin, sequenced in a study of cytomegalovirus exposure and HLA in healthy donors. Primers for the PCR totalled 60 Vbeta and 13 Jbeta. Assay: immunoSEQ multiplex PCR; the TCRdb copy retains only in-frame clones and omits some. Of some 130,000 clones listed, approximately 79% are singletons. Sequenced sample: PBMCs. The receptor source for this set is a man aged 45 to 65 in good health and CMV-seropositive.

This chain uses TRBV4-2 with TRBJ1-1; D not resolved. Trimming pared 0 bases from V and 11 bases from J, leaving 10 bases between. CDR3 size: 12 residues. CDR1 is LGHNA, CDR2 YNFKEQ, per germline. This CDR3 is CASSQDLTGAFF. DNA for the CDR3: TGTGCCAGCAGCCAAGACCTAACGGGGGCTTTCTTT.

The V call is TRBV10-3, the J call TRBJ1-4; 7 bases line up with TRBD1. V was pared by 6 bases and J by 2 bases, with 3 bases of the junction left unmatched. CDR1 is ENHRY, CDR2 SYGVKD, per germline. The CDR3 contains 14 residues. The CDR3 DNA sequence: TGTGCCATCAGACGACAGGGCACTAATGAAAAACTGTTTTTT. Translating gives CAIRRQGTNEKLFF.

V gene TRBV6-6 combines with J gene TRBJ1-2, with TRBD1 identical over 10 bases. Germline V gene data show CDR1 as MNHNY and CDR2 as SVGAGI (reference sequence). Trimming at V came to 5 bases and at J to 8 bases, leaving 5 bases not matched to a gene. This CDR3 comprises 13 residues. CDR3 residues: CASSRQGASGYTF. The DNA for the CDR3 is TGTGCCAGCAGTAGACAGGGGGCGAGCGGCTACACCTTC.

The chain recombines TRBV7-8 with TRBJ2-7, with D perhaps TRBD2 (5 bases). Trimming removed 3 bases from V and 3 bases from J, with 9 bases in between. CDR3 length: 13 residues. Germline values: CDR1 SGHVS, CDR2 FQNEAQ. The CDR3 spells CASSLGSVYEQYF. In nucleotides, the CDR3 is TGTGCCAGCAGCTTGGGGAGTGTCTACGAGCAGTACTTC.

On this clone itself: One end of the junction is discordant with germline, which a read error may explain. Other nucleotide sequences from this sample produce the same CDR3. The chain is built from TRBV7-7 and TRBJ2-3, with 7 bases aligning to TRBD2. The CDR3 consists of 14 residues. Germline V gene data show CDR1 as SSHAT and CDR2 as FNYEAQ (reference sequence). The CDR3 loop reads CASSLTGGTDTQYF. CDR3 in DNA: TGTGCTAGCAGCTTAACGGGAGGTACAGATACGCAGTATTTT. Together with reference TRBV7-7 and TRBJ2-3, the CDR3 gives the full variable domain: GAGVSQSPRYKVTKRGQDVTLRCDPISSHATLYWYQQALGQGPEFLTYFNYEAQPDKSGLPSDRFSAERPEGSISTLTIQRTEQRDSAMYRCASSLTGGTDTQYFGPGTRLTVL.

This clone was counted between two and nine times. This chain links TRBV28 with TRBJ1-2, with a tentative D call TRBD1 (5 bases). V shed 7 bases and J shed 2 bases, with 14 bases lying between them. The CDR3 has 14 residues. Germline loops: CDR1 MDHEN, CDR2 SYDVKM. In DNA form, the CDR3 reads TGTGCCAGCACCCCATGGGGGGTCAACTATGGCTACACCTTC. Its translation is CASTPWGVNYGYTF.

The chain couples TRBV29-1 to TRBJ1-1, with D unclear. This CDR3 spans 11 amino acids. Trimming left V 1 base short and J 8 bases short, with 8 bases between. CDR1 is SQVTM, CDR2 ANQGSEA, per germline. CDR3 in DNA: TGCAGCGTTGAAGGAGCACGGGAAGCTTTCTTT. It encodes CSVEGAREAFF. Together with reference TRBV29-1 and TRBJ1-1, the CDR3 gives the full variable domain: SAVISQKPSRDICQRGTSLTIQCQVDSQVTMMFWYRQQPGQSLTLIATANQGSEATYESGFVIDKFPISRPNLTFSTLTVSNMSPEDSSIYLCSVEGAREAFFGQGTRLTVV.

J is TRBJ1-2 and V is TRBV7-9; the D is unclear. The ends were cut back, 5 bases at V and 5 bases at J, with 9 bases in the middle. The length of the CDR3 is 12 residues. Looked up from germline, CDR1 is SEHNR and CDR2 is FQNEAQ (reference sequence). CDR3 nucleotide sequence: TGTGCCAGCAGCCCAGATTTATATGGCTACACCTTC. This gives the protein CASSPDLYGYTF.

The chain employs TRBV7-9 and TRBJ2-1; 8 nucleotides agree with TRBD1. Germline trimming cut 6 bases from V and 9 bases from J; bases unmatched to any gene: 10. This CDR3 has 14 residues. The germline CDR1 and CDR2 sequences are SEHNR and FQNEAQ (reference sequence). CDR3 nucleotides: TGTGCCAGCAGTGTGGACAGGGAGTGGGGTGAGCAGTTCTTC. This translates into CASSVDREWGEQFF.

This clone turned up a few times. The V call is TRBV6-6, the J call TRBJ2-2, with D perhaps TRBD1 (6 bases). CDR3 length: 16 amino acids. CDR1 is MNHNY, CDR2 SVGAGI, per germline (reference sequence). V shed 4 bases and J shed 5 bases, with 17 bases lying between them. CDR3 sequence: CASSLFPTGKTGELFF. CDR3 nucleotides: TGTGCCAGCAGTTTGTTCCCGACAGGAAAGACCGGGGAGCTGTTTTTT.

V and J are TRBV2 and TRBJ2-2, with 7 bases lining up with TRBD2. V lost 10 bases to trimming and J lost 1 base; unmatched junction nucleotides: 6. This CDR3 spans 14 amino acids. Germline values: CDR1 SNHLY, CDR2 FYNNEI. The CDR3 loop reads CATRGDGNTGELFF. The CDR3 DNA is TGTGCCACACGGGGGGACGGGAACACCGGGGAGCTGTTTTTT.

This clone occurred a few times. The V gene is TRBV7-2, the J gene TRBJ2-7, with D possibly matching TRBD1 (5 bases). The CDR3 has 13 amino acids. Germline V CDR1 and CDR2: SGHTA, FQGNSA. V was cut by 5 bases and J by 5 bases, with 13 bases left in between. The CDR3 sequence is CASSAAGSHEQYF. The CDR3 DNA is TGTGCCAGCAGCGCCGCAGGGTCCCACGAGCAGTACTTC.

This sequence joins TRBV18 and TRBJ2-5; D possibly corresponds to TRBD1 (6 bases). The CDR3 loop spans 13 amino acids. Germline V CDR1 and CDR2: KGHSH, LQKENI. V was trimmed by 6 bases and J by 3 bases, leaving 11 bases between them. The CDR3: CASSQGQEETQYF. For the CDR3, the DNA is TGTGCCAGCTCCCAGGGACAAGAAGAGACCCAGTACTTC. Together with reference TRBV18 and TRBJ2-5, the CDR3 gives the full variable domain: NAGVMQNPRHLVRRRGQEARLRCSPMKGHSHVYWYRQLPEEGLKFMVYLQKENIIDESGMPKERFSAEFPKEGPSILRIQQVVRGDSAAYFCASSQGQEETQYFGPGTRLLVL.

The rearrangement uses TRBV6-5 and TRBJ1-3, with TRBD1 matching over 11 bases. The CDR3 contains 15 residues. V trimming: 6 bases; J trimming: 4 bases; junction bases outside the gene matches: 5. Germline CDR1 reads MNHEY; CDR2 reads SVGAGI. The CDR3 DNA reads as TGTGCCAGCAGCACGGACAGGGGGCAAGGAAACACCATATATTTT. Its translation: CASSTDRGQGNTIYF.

The J gene is TRBJ2-4, the V gene TRBV27, with a weak D call TRBD1 (5 bases). CDR1 and CDR2 (germline): MNHEY, SMNVEV (reference sequence). This CDR3 has 17 amino acids. The V gene lost 2 bases and the J gene lost 0 bases, with 14 bases spanning the gap. The CDR3 spells CASSLRLTDLAKNIQYF. The CDR3 DNA reads TGTGCCAGCAGTTTACGTCTGACAGATCTAGCCAAAAACATTCAGTACTTC.

The chain employs TRBV11-2 and TRBJ2-3; 9 nucleotides match TRBD2. The length of the CDR3 is 18 residues. Germline lookup yields CDR1 SGHAT and CDR2 FQNNGV. V lost 1 base to trimming and J lost 3 bases; unmatched junction nucleotides: 11. The CDR3 nucleotides read TGTGCCAGCAGCTTAGTAGGTCTAGCGGGGAGGCTGACAGATACGCAGTATTTT. Its translation is CASSLVGLAGRLTDTQYF.

V and J are TRBV5-8 and TRBJ2-6, with 8 bases that match TRBD1. V shed 3 bases and J 2 bases; nucleotides not matched to a gene: 1. Germline V gene data show CDR1 as SGHTS and CDR2 as YDEGEE. The CDR3 length is 15 residues. The CDR3 bases are TGTGCCAGCAGCTCGACAGGGGCTGGGGCCAACGTCCTGACTTTC. Its translation: CASSSTGAGANVLTF.